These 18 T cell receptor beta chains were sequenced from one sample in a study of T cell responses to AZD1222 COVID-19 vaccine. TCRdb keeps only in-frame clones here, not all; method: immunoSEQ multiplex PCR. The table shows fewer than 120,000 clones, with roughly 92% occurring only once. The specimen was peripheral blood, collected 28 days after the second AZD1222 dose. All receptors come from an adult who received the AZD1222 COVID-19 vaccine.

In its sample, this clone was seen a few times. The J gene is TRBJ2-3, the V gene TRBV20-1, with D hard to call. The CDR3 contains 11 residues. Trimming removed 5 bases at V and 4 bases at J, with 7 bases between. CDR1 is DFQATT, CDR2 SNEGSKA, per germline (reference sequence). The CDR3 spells CSAQLADTQYF. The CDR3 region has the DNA TGCAGTGCTCAACTTGCAGATACGCAGTATTTT.

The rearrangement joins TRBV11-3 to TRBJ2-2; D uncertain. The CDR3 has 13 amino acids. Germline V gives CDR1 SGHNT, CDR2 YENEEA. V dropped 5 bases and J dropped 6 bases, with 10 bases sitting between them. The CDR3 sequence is CASSLRPSGELFF. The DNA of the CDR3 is TGTGCCAGCAGCCTCCGACCCTCCGGGGAGCTGTTTTTT. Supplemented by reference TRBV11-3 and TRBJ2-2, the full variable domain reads EAGVVQSPRYKIIEKKQPVAFWCNPISGHNTLYWYLQNLGQGPELLIRYENEEAVDDSQLPKDRFSAERLKGVDSTLKIQPAELGDSAVYLCASSLRPSGELFFGEGSRLTVL.

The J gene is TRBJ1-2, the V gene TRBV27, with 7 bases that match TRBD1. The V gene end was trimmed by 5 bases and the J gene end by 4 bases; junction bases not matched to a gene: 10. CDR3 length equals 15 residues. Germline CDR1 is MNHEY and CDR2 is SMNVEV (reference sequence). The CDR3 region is CASSPSATGSYGYTF. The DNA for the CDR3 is TGTGCCAGCAGTCCCTCCGCGACAGGGAGCTATGGCTACACCTTC.

DNA of the CDR3: TGTGCCAGCAGCTTAGGGGGACAGCAGATTTACTCTGGAAACACCATATATTTT. Its protein product is CASSLGGQQIYSGNTIYF. The chain uses TRBV7-9 and TRBJ1-3, with 7 positions matching TRBD1. This CDR3 is 18 amino acids long. The V gene end was trimmed by 1 base and the J gene end by 0 bases; junction bases not matched to a gene: 9. Germline V gives CDR1 SEHNR, CDR2 FQNEAQ (reference sequence).

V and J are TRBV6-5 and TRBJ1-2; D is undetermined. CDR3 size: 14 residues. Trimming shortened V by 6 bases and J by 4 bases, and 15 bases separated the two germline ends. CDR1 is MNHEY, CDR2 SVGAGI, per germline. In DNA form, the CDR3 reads TGTGCCAGCAGGCGGGCCGAAAAAAGCTATGGCTACACCTTC. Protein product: CASRRAEKSYGYTF.

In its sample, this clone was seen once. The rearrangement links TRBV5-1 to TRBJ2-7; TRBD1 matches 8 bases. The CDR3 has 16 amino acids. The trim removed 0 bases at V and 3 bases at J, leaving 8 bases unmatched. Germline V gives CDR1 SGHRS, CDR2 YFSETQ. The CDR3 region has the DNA TGCGCCAGCAGCTTGGCTCTGGGACAGGAGTTCTACGAGCAGTACTTC. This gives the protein CASSLALGQEFYEQYF.

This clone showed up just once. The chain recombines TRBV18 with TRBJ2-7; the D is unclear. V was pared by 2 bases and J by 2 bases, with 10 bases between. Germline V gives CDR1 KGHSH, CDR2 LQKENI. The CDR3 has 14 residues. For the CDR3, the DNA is TGTGCCAGCTCACCAAGGGCAGAACCCTACGAGCAGTACTTC. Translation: CASSPRAEPYEQYF.

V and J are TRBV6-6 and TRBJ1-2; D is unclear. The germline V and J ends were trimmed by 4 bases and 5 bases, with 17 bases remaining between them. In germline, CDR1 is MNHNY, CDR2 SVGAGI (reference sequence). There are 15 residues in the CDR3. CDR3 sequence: CASSSLTPEYYGYTF. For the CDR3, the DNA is TGTGCCAGCAGTTCCCTAACCCCTGAATATTATGGCTACACCTTC.

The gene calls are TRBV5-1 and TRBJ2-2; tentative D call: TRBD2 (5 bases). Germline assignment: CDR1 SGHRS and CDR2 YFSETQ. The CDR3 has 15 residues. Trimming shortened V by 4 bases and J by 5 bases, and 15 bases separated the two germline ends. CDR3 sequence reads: CASSLGSSGTGELFF. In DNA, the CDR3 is TGCGCCAGCAGCCTGGGGAGTAGTGGTACCGGGGAGCTGTTTTTT.

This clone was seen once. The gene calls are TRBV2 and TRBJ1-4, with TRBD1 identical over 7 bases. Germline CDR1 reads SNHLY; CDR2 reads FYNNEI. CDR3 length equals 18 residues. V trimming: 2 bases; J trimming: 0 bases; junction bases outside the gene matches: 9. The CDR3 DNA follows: TGTGCCAGCAGTGAACTCGGGCAACAGGGGCCAACTAATGAAAAACTGTTTTTT. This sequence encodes CASSELGQQGPTNEKLFF.

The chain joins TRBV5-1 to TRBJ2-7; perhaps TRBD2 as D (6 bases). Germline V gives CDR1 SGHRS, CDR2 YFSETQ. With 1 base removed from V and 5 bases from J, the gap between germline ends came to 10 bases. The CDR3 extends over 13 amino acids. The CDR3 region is CASSLSGGDEQYF. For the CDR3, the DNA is TGCGCCAGCAGCTTGAGTGGAGGGGACGAGCAGTACTTC.

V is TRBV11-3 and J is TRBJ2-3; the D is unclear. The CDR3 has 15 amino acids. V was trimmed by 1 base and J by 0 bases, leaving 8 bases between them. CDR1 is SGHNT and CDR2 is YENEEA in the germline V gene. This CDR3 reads CASSLGGASTDTQYF. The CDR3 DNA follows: TGTGCCAGCAGCTTAGGAGGAGCTAGCACAGATACGCAGTATTTT.

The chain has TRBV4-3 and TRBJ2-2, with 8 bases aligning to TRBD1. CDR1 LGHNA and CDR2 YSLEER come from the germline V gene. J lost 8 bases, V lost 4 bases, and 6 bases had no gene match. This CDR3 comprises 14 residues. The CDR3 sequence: CASSRDRGSGELFF. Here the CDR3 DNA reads TGCGCCAGCAGCCGCGACAGGGGATCGGGGGAGCTGTTTTTT.

The DNA for the CDR3 is TGTGCCAGCAGCTTAGATGCGGGGGGCCCTGAGACCCAGTACTTC. Its protein product is CASSLDAGGPETQYF. This chain uses TRBV7-2 with TRBJ2-5; 8 bases are shared with TRBD2. CDR1 SGHTA and CDR2 FQGNSA come from the germline V gene. This CDR3 is built from 15 residues. V gave up 1 base and J gave up 5 bases; unmatched junction bases: 6.

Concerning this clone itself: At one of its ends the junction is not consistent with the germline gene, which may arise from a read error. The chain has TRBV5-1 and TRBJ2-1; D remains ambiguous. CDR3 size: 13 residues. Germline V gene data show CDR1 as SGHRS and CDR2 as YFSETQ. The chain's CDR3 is CASTPSWGNEQFF. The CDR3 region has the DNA TGCGCGAGCACGCCCAGCTGGGGAAATGAGCAGTTCTTC. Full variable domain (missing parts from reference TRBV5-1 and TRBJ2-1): KAGVTQTPRYLIKTRGQQVTLSCSPISGHRSVSWYQQTPGQGLQFLFEYFSETQRNKGNFPGRFSGRQFSNSRSEMNVSTLELGDSALYLCASTPSWGNEQFFGPGTRLTVL.

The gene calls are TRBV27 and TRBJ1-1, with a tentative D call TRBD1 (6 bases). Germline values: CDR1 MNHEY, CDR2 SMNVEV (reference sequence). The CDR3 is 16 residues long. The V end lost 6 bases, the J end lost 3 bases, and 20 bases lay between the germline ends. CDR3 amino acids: CASSQNPGGWDTEAFF. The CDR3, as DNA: TGTGCCAGCAGCCAAAATCCCGGGGGCTGGGACACTGAAGCTTTCTTT.

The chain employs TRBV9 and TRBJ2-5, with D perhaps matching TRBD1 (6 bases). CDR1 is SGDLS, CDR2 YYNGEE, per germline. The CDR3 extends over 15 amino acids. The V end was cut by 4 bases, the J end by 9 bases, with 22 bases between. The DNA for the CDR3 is TGTGCCAGCAGCCCGCAACACCAACAGGGTAGGGCCCAGTACTTC. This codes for CASSPQHQQGRAQYF.

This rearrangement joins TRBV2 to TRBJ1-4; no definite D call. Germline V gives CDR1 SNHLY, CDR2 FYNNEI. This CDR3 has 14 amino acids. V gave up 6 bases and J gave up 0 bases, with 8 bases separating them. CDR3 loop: CASRKVATNEKLFF. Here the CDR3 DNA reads TGTGCCAGCAGGAAGGTGGCAACTAATGAAAAACTGTTTTTT. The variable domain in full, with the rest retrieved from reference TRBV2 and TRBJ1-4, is EPEVTQTPSHQVTQMGQEVILRCVPISNHLYFYWYRQILGQKVEFLVSFYNNEISEKSEIFDDQFSVERPDGSNFTLKIRSTKLEDSAMYFCASRKVATNEKLFFGSGTQLSVL.